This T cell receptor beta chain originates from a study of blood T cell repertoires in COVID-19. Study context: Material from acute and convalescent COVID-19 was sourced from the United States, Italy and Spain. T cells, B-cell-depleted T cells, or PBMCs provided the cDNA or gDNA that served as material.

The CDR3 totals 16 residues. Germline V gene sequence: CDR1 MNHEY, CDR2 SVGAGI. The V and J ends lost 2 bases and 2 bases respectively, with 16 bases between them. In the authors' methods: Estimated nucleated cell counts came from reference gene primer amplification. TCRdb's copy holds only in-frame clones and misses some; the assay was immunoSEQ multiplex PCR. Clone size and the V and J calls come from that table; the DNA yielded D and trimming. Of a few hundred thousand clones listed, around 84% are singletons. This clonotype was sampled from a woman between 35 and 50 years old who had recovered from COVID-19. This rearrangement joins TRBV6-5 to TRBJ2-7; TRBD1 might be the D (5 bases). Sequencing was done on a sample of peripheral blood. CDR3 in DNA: TGTGCCAGCAGTTACGGGGCCACTCAACTGACCTACGAGCAGTACTTC. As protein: CASSYGATQLTYEQYF.